What follows describes a single TCR beta chain. The data are from a study of T cells in localized non-small cell lung cancer. The germline CDR1 and CDR2 sequences are SQVTM and ANQGSEA. Losses at the gene ends were 7 bases for V and 10 bases for J; bases not matched to a gene: 9. The CDR3 extends over 12 amino acids. TCRdb's copy holds only in-frame clones and misses some; the assay was immunoSEQ multiplex PCR. The repertoire holds nearly 40,000 clones, with around 84% as singletons. The starting material was peripheral blood, obtained before any cancer treatment. This sequence was found in a man aged 18-55 years with stage I lung adenocarcinoma. The chain employs TRBV29-1 and TRBJ1-5; TRBD1 matches 8 bases. CDR3 sequence: CSAGQGRLPQHF. CDR3 in DNA: TGCAGCGCTGGACAGGGCCGCTTACCCCAGCATTTT.